The subject of this entry is one T cell receptor beta chain. Its cognate antigen has yet to be identified. Qualities for individual bases were not recorded, and no much larger clone is one base off. TCRbeta CDR3 regions were amplified from genomic DNA by means of the immunoSEQ Assay, a bias-controlled multiplex PCR. Per the source publication's procedure: The number of nucleated cells in each sample was estimated from the amplification of reference gene primers within the assay. To quantify the absolute abundance of each unique TCRbeta CDR3 rearrangement, sequence reads were collapsed and filtered. For each sample, productive Simpson clonality was calculated as the square root of Simpson's diversity index over productive rearrangements. Entries here come from immuneACCESS through TCRdb and include only in-frame sequences with V and J called. Some clones fail to appear in such tables; in the studies checked, an unresolved V gene covers under half of the shortfall, and the cause of the remainder is unknown. The V and J calls and clone size come from that table; D and trimming were worked out from the DNA. This sample comprises hundreds of thousands of clones, roughly 91% of them detected only once. Clones ranked in the top ten supply 4.3% of the sample.

For CDR1 and CDR2, the germline V gene lists SNHLY and FYNNEI. Trimming costs V 3 bases and J 1 base, and their ends lie 4 bases apart. From cysteine to phenylalanine, the CDR3 is 12 amino acids long. Solely the CDR3 DNA is kept, with 36 bases framed from the first base. The data were obtained in a study of blood T cell repertoires in COVID-19 (dated by TCRdb to 2020 to 2022). About the full investigation: The collaborator samples originated in the United States, Italy and Spain and spanned the acute and convalescent phases of COVID-19. The material from the prospective study consisted of cDNA or gDNA derived from T cells, B-cell-depleted T cells, or PBMCs. The dataset comprised deeply sampled blood TCRbeta repertoires from subjects exposed to, actively infected with, or recovered from COVID-19. The repertoires were made available in a free public database intended to serve as a resource for research on the immune response to SARS-CoV-2. The samples were drawn from the first 160 participants of the ongoing ImmuneRACE study and from 950 to 1,500 subjects provided by 6 global collaborators. A de-identified subject ID, COVID-19 status, age in years and sex were almost always included in the sample metadata. Where HLA class I and class II types were available, the types were taken from metadata supplied by the sample provider, not from assay-based typing. Findings and caveats that apply to the study as a whole: The amount of clinical and demographic metadata varied by source and participant and was provided uncurated.

Whole blood was collected in K2EDTA tubes by collaborating institutions according to the institutions' own protocols. For TCRbeta analysis, collaborators shipped samples as frozen whole blood, isolated PBMCs, or DNA extracted from either of those sample types. The chain couples TRBV2 to TRBJ2-7, with the D segment identity uncertain. Sequenced: peripheral blood. The receptor's source is a woman aged 25-40 years with acute or convalescent COVID-19. The CDR3 protein sequence reads: CASSDRSYEQYF. The sequence in DNA is TGTGCCAGCAGTGACAGGTCCTACGAGCAGTACTTC.